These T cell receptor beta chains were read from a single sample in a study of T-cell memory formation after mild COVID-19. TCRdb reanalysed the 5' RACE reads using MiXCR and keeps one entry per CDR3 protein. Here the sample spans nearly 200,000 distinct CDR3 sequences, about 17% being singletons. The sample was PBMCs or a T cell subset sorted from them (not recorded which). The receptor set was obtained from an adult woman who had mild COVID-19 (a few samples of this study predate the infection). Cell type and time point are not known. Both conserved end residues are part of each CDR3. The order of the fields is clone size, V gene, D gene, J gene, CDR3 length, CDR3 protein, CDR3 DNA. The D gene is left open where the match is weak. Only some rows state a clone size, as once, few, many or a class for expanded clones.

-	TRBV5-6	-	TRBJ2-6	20	CASSLEFVRTPYSGANVLTF	TGTGCCAGCAGCTTGGAGTTTGTTCGGACCCCGTACTCTGGGGCCAACGTCCTGACTTTC
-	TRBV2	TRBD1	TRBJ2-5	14	CASRAQGAQETQYF	TGTGCCAGCAGGGCACAGGGGGCCCAAGAGACCCAGTACTTC
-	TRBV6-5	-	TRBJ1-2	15	CASSYSSPGQSGYTF	TGTGCCAGCAGTTACTCCTCCCCGGGACAATCCGGCTACACCTTC
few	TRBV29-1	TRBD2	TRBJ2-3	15	CSVAGGIGRTDTQYF	TGCAGCGTTGCGGGGGGGATCGGCCGAACAGATACGCAGTATTTT
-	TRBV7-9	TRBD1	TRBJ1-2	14	CASSSLQGEKGYTF	TGTGCCAGCAGCTCCTTACAGGGGGAAAAGGGCTACACCTTC
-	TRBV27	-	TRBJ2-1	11	CASSLGRFQFF	TGTGCCAGCAGTTTGGGAAGGTTCCAATTCTTC
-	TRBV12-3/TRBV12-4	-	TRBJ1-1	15	CASSLFRTANTEAFF	TGTGCCAGCAGTTTGTTTCGGACAGCTAACACTGAAGCTTTCTTT
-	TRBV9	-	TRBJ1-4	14	CASSRGLTNEKLFF	TGTGCCAGCAGCCGTGGCCTAACTAATGAAAAACTGTTTTTT
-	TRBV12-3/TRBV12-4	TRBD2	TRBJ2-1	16	CASMGGVGGLGIEQFF	TGTGCCAGCATGGGGGGCGTGGGGGGACTAGGGATTGAGCAGTTCTTC
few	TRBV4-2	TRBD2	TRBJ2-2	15	CASSLPGRSTGELFF	TGTGCCAGCAGCCTGCCCGGGAGGAGCACCGGGGAGCTGTTTTTT
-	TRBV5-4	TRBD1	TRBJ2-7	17	CASSLDPTGVPPGRQYF	TGTGCCAGCAGCTTGGATCCTACAGGGGTACCGCCGGGGAGGCAGTACTTC
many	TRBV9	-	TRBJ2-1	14	CASSVGTVENEQFF	TGTGCCAGCAGCGTCGGCACCGTCGAAAATGAGCAGTTCTTC
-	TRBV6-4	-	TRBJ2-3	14	CASSDSTSTDTQYF	TGTGCCAGCAGTGACTCGACTAGCACAGATACGCAGTATTTT
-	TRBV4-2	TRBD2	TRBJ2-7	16	CASSQVSSSGSYEQYF	TGTGCCAGCAGCCAAGTATCTTCTAGCGGGAGCTACGAGCAGTACTTC
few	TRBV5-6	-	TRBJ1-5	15	CASSRLRQGGQPQHF	TGTGCCAGCAGCCGTTTGCGGCAGGGTGGGCAGCCCCAGCATTTT
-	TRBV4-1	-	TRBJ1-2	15	CASSQDPGANYGYTF	TGCGCCAGCAGCCAAGATCCCGGGGCTAACTATGGCTACACCTTC